The 17 T cell receptor beta chains given below trace back to one sample, sequenced in a study of Graves' ophthalmopathy and Graves' hyperthyroidism. Beta-chain TCR CDR3 regions were amplified from RNA transcripts. Second-round multiplex PCR came after a first-round RT-PCR that employed HTBI primers. TCRdb re-derived calls from the multiplex PCR reads in MiXCR, one entry per CDR3 protein. The repertoire consists of approximately 380,000 distinct CDR3 sequences, with roughly 21% occurring once and the leading ten covering around 3%. Sequencing was performed on peripheral blood. These receptors were taken from a woman under 30 with stable Graves' hyperthyroidism.

The chain employs TRBV6-5 and TRBJ2-7, with D hard to call. Trimming removed 6 bases at V and 0 bases at J, with 12 bases between. CDR1 and CDR2 (germline): MNHEY, SVGAGI. The CDR3 totals 14 residues. CDR3 nucleotides: TGTGCCAGCAGCTATGACTCTAGCTCCTACGAGCAGTACTTC. Translating it yields CASSYDSSSYEQYF.

The J gene is TRBJ2-7, the V gene TRBV7-2; possibly TRBD2 for D (6 bases). V was shortened by 5 bases and J by 0 bases, with 14 bases between the two germline ends. Germline V CDR1 and CDR2: SGHTA, FQGNSA. This CDR3 has 15 residues. In DNA, the CDR3 is TGTGCCAGCAGCCTTAGCGGCACAAGCTCCTACGAGCAGTACTTC. Protein: CASSLSGTSSYEQYF.

This clonotype was counted many times. This rearrangement joins TRBV2 to TRBJ2-4; tentative D call: TRBD2 (6 bases). Trimming cost V 2 bases and J 3 bases, with 11 bases left between them. This CDR3 comprises 15 residues. The germline gives CDR1 SNHLY, CDR2 FYNNEI. CDR3 DNA sequence: TGTGCCAGCAGTGAAAGGCGACTAGACAAAAACATTCAGTACTTC. Translating gives CASSERRLDKNIQYF.

At least ten counts were recorded for this clonotype. A clone one base away is much larger, so this may be a read error. V usage is TRBV7-2 and J usage is TRBJ2-5, with TRBD2 as a possible D gene (6 bases). V gave up 5 bases and J gave up 5 bases, with 21 bases separating them. The CDR3 is 16 amino acids. CDR1 and CDR2 from the germline V gene are SGHTA and FQGNSA. CDR3 amino acids: CASSPRGKRGTETQYF. The DNA of the CDR3 is TGTGCCAGCAGCCCTCGGGGGAAAAGAGGGACGGAGACCCAGTACTTC.

This clonotype was seen repeatedly, ten times or more. The V gene is TRBV7-9, the J gene TRBJ1-1; a possible D gene is TRBD1 (6 bases). The germline V gene encodes CDR1 SEHNR and CDR2 FQNEAQ (reference sequence). There are 14 residues in the CDR3. The V gene lost 4 bases and the J gene lost 3 bases, with 12 bases spanning the gap. CDR3 sequence: CASSSGQIYTEAFF. The CDR3 DNA is TGTGCCAGCAGCTCCGGACAGATTTACACTGAAGCTTTCTTT. Using reference TRBV7-9 and TRBJ1-1 for the parts outside the CDR3, the full variable domain is DTGVSQNPRHKITKRGQNVTFRCDPISEHNRLYWYRQTLGQGPEFLTYFQNEAQLEKSRLLSDRFSAERPKGSFSTLEIQRTEQGDSAMYLCASSSGQIYTEAFFGQGTRLTVV.

At least ten counts were recorded for this clonotype. The V and J genes are TRBV7-6 and TRBJ2-7, with D possibly matching TRBD2 (6 bases). This CDR3 contains 18 residues. In germline, CDR1 is SGHVS, CDR2 FNYEAQ. Trimming took off 4 bases at V and 2 bases at J, with 24 bases between the two ends. DNA for the CDR3: TGTGCCAGCAGCTCCCCCGGGACTGGGGCTTCCGGAGCCTACGAGCAGTACTTC. This translates into CASSSPGTGASGAYEQYF.

The table lists this clonotype with many counts. The chain is built from TRBV14 and TRBJ2-7; 9 bases fit TRBD2. CDR1 and CDR2 (germline): SGHDN, FVKESK. V lost 4 bases and J lost 4; bases outside the gene matches: 8. This CDR3 contains 15 residues. DNA for the CDR3: TGTGCCAGCAGCCCCCCGGGGCGGGAGGGATACGAGCAGTACTTC. This translates into CASSPPGREGYEQYF.

Note on this clonotype: A read error may be the cause here, since a much bigger clone is one base away. The chain is built from TRBV6-1 and TRBJ1-2; the D is unclear. The CDR3 loop spans 13 amino acids. In germline, CDR1 is MNHNS, CDR2 SASEGT. The chain's CDR3 is CASSEPALGGYSF. CDR3 DNA sequence: TGTGCCAGCAGTGAACCGGCTTTGGGAGGCTACAGCTTC.

This clonotype was recorded at least ten times. The chain uses TRBV3-1 and TRBJ1-1; D is ambiguous. V was cut by 4 bases and J by 1 base, with 7 bases left in between. This CDR3 is 13 amino acids long. The V gene's germline CDR1 is LGHDT and CDR2 YNNKEL (reference sequence). CDR3 in amino acids: CASSPHSNTEAFF. The CDR3 region has the DNA TGTGCCAGCAGCCCCCACTCGAACACTGAAGCTTTCTTT.

This clonotype has a count of ten or more. This chain joins TRBV25-1 and TRBJ2-7, with a tentative D call TRBD1 (6 bases). V lost 4 bases, J lost 1 base, and 11 bases lay in between. CDR3 size: 14 residues. In germline, CDR1 is MGHDK, CDR2 SYGVNS. CDR3 in amino acids: CASSAPDSSYEQYF. The CDR3 region has the DNA TGTGCCAGCAGTGCTCCGGACAGTTCCTACGAGCAGTACTTC.

In its sample, this clonotype was seen many times. The CDR3 is CSARSGTGVGYEQYF. As DNA, the CDR3 is TGCAGTGCTCGAAGCGGGACAGGGGTAGGCTACGAGCAGTACTTC. The genes are TRBV20-1 and TRBJ2-7; 10 positions agree with TRBD1. The germline V gene has CDR1 DFQATT and CDR2 SNEGSKA (reference sequence). The V segment lost 5 bases and the J segment 3 bases; nucleotides outside the gene matches: 10. The CDR3 loop spans 15 amino acids.

In its sample, this clonotype was seen many times. The V gene is TRBV18, the J gene TRBJ2-7; weak D call: TRBD1 (6 bases). The CDR3 runs to 14 residues. The V gene's germline CDR1 is KGHSH and CDR2 LQKENI. V lost 4 bases and J 5 bases, leaving 15 bases between the germline ends. This CDR3 reads CASSQDSIGDEQYF. CDR3 DNA sequence: TGTGCCAGCTCACAGGACAGTATAGGCGACGAGCAGTACTTC. Filled out from reference TRBV18 and TRBJ2-7, the complete variable domain reads NAGVMQNPRHLVRRRGQEARLRCSPMKGHSHVYWYRQLPEEGLKFMVYLQKENIIDESGMPKERFSAEFPKEGPSILRIQQVVRGDSAAYFCASSQDSIGDEQYFGPGTRLTVT.

In this sample, this clonotype turned up many times. This CDR3 is CAWRDPGKTEAFF. CDR3 in DNA: TGTGCCTGGCGAGATCCGGGGAAGACTGAAGCTTTCTTT. V is TRBV30 and J is TRBJ1-1; D gene ambiguous. CDR1 and CDR2 (germline): GTSNPN, SVGIG (reference sequence). Trimming took 5 bases from V and 5 from J, leaving 15 bases between them. This CDR3 spans 13 amino acids. Combining the CDR3 with reference TRBV30 and TRBJ1-1 gives the whole variable domain SQTIHQWPATLVQPVGSPLSLECTVEGTSNPNLYWYRQAAGRGLQLLFYSVGIGQISSEVPQNLSASRPQDRQFILSSKKLLLSDSGFYLCAWRDPGKTEAFFGQGTRLTVV.

This clonotype was detected ten times or more. CDR3: CASSMSSGRAKNIQYF. As DNA, the CDR3 is TGTGCCAGTAGTATGTCTAGCGGGAGAGCCAAAAACATTCAGTACTTC. This rearrangement joins TRBV19 to TRBJ2-4; 10 nucleotides agree with TRBD2. The junction had 2 bases not matched to a gene; V was cut back by 3 bases and J by 0 bases. The CDR3 totals 16 residues. Looked up from germline, CDR1 is LNHDA and CDR2 is SQIVND (reference sequence).

This clonotype was seen at least ten times. The V gene is TRBV7-2, the J gene TRBJ2-5; D not certain. The CDR3 runs 13 residues. Germline-derived CDR1 and CDR2 are SGHTA and FQGNSA. Trimming removed 0 bases at V and 9 bases at J, with 11 bases between. The CDR3 DNA follows: TGTGCCAGCAGCTTAGCGCCCCCGAGGCCCCAGTACTTC. Protein product: CASSLAPPRPQYF.

The genes are TRBV19 and TRBJ1-5, with 7 bases that match TRBD1. V gave up 7 bases and J gave up 5 bases; unmatched junction bases: 8. The CDR3 has 14 amino acids. In germline, CDR1 is LNHDA, CDR2 SQIVND (reference sequence). CDR3 DNA: TGTGCCAGTAAGGGCAGGGGGTGGGATCAGCCCCAGCATTTT. Protein: CASKGRGWDQPQHF. Using reference TRBV19 and TRBJ1-5 for the parts outside the CDR3, the full variable domain is DGGITQSPKYLFRKEGQNVTLSCEQNLNHDAMYWYRQDPGQGLRLIYYSQIVNDFQKGDIAEGYSVSREKKESFPLTVTSAQKNPTAFYLCASKGRGWDQPQHFGDGTRLSIL.

This clonotype was detected ten times or more. J is TRBJ2-7 and V is TRBV13; 9 nucleotides agree with TRBD1. The CDR3 is 15 amino acids. V was clipped by 2 bases and J by 1 base; unmatched bases: 3. Germline CDR1 reads PRHDT; CDR2 reads FYEKMQ (reference sequence). CDR3 amino acids: CASSLWGTGSYEQYF. The CDR3 DNA sequence: TGTGCCAGCAGCTTATGGGGGACAGGGTCCTACGAGCAGTACTTC.